A single sample is the source of the 18 T cell receptor beta chains below, sequenced in a study of regulatory and conventional T cells in RAG deficiency. TCRdb's table, derived via immunoSEQ multiplex PCR, lists solely in-frame clones and lacks some. Of roughly 34,000 clones listed, 70% to 80% are singletons. Blood CD4+ CD25-low CD127-high conventional T cells supplied the genomic DNA template. The sample was also linked to a second study, of regulatory T cells. This second report adds: Amplification used 52 TRBV primers and 13 TRBJ primers.

The sample was CD4+ effector T cells sorted from blood. The receptors here all came from a human donor in good health.

The CDR3: CSVAMDTQYF. The CDR3 region has the DNA TGCAGCGTTGCCATGGATACGCAGTATTTT. The chain joins TRBV29-1 to TRBJ2-3; D unclear. This CDR3 contains 10 residues. Germline-derived CDR1 and CDR2 are SQVTM and ANQGSEA. With 4 bases removed from V and 6 bases from J, the gap between germline ends came to 5 bases.

This clone was recorded once. The chain carries TRBV18 and TRBJ1-3; 8 bases match TRBD1. The CDR3 covers 17 residues. Germline V lookup: CDR1 KGHSH, CDR2 LQKENI. Unmatched junction bases numbered 7, after V lost 2 bases and J lost 1 base. CDR3 DNA sequence: TGTGCCAGCTCACCAAAACCTAACAGGGGGTCTGGAAACACCATATATTTT. It specifies CASSPKPNRGSGNTIYF.

The V call is TRBV6-6, the J call TRBJ2-7; D is perhaps TRBD2 (6 bases). Germline V lookup: CDR1 MNHNY, CDR2 SVGAGI (reference sequence). This CDR3 contains 14 residues. V dropped 6 bases and J dropped 2 bases, with 14 bases sitting between them. The CDR3 spells CASSPRGVAYEQYF. The CDR3, as DNA: TGTGCCAGCAGCCCCCGCGGGGTTGCCTACGAGCAGTACTTC.

The chain is built from TRBV5-1 and TRBJ1-1; no reliable D call. Germline CDR1 and CDR2: SGHRS and YFSETQ. The germline V and J ends were trimmed by 2 bases and 2 bases, with 7 bases remaining between them. The CDR3 is made up of 13 amino acids. The CDR3 nucleotides read TGCGCCAGCAGCTTCGGCAGAAACACTGAAGCTTTCTTT. Translated, it gives CASSFGRNTEAFF.

This chain connects TRBV7-3 to TRBJ2-7, with 8 bases identical to TRBD1. This CDR3 is built from 14 residues. Trimming at V came to 5 bases and at J to 6 bases, leaving 9 bases not matched to a gene. The germline CDR1 and CDR2 sequences are SGHTA and FQGTGA. The CDR3 spells CASSPSTGVSEQYF. The CDR3 nucleotides are TGTGCCAGCAGCCCGTCGACAGGGGTCTCCGAGCAGTACTTC.

The chain carries TRBV21-1 and TRBJ2-7; the tabulated D call, TRBD2, remains unverified against the DNA. TRBV21-1 is a recognized pseudogene. The CDR3 runs to 15 residues. DNA of the CDR3: TGTGCCAGCAGCAATGATCCCGGACTAGCGGGGGAGCAGTACTTC. Encoded protein: CASSNDPGLAGEQYF.

The chain couples TRBV11-2 to TRBJ1-5; D is ambiguous. Germline V lookup: CDR1 SGHAT, CDR2 FQNNGV. Deletions cut 5 bases from V and 6 bases from J, with 11 bases between. This CDR3 is 13 amino acids long. The CDR3, as DNA: TGTGCCAGCAGCGAAACAATGGGTCAGCCCCAGCATTTT. It translates to CASSETMGQPQHF.

The chain employs TRBV5-5 and TRBJ2-5; 12 bases agree with TRBD2. The CDR3 contains 15 residues. CDR1 and CDR2 from the germline V gene are SGHKS and YYEKEE (reference sequence). V lost 4 bases, J lost 5 bases, and 6 bases stayed unmatched. CDR3 residues: CASSTGLAGFETQYF. Written as DNA, the CDR3 is TGTGCCAGCAGCACCGGACTAGCGGGGTTTGAGACCCAGTACTTC.

The CDR3 bases are TGTGCCATCAGTGAGTCTTTAGGACAGGGCCGCCAGCCCCAGCATTTT. Protein sequence: CAISESLGQGRQPQHF. The chain combines TRBV10-3 with TRBJ1-5; TRBD1 matches at 8 bases. CDR1 is ENHRY and CDR2 is SYGVKD in the germline V gene. This CDR3 comprises 16 residues. Unmatched junction bases numbered 8, after V lost 0 bases and J lost 7 bases.

There are a few counts of this clone. The V and J genes are TRBV4-2 and TRBJ2-1; 8 bases are a match to TRBD2. CDR3 length equals 13 residues. J lost 7 bases, V lost 4 bases, and 3 bases had no gene match. Looked up from germline, CDR1 is LGHNA and CDR2 is YNFKEQ. For the CDR3, the DNA is TGTGCCAGCAGCCGCGGGGGGCCGAATGAGCAGTTCTTC. It encodes CASSRGGPNEQFF.

The CDR3 DNA reads as TGCGCCAGCAGCCTTAGGACAGGGCCGAGGGCCTACGAGCAGTACTTC. Residues: CASSLRTGPRAYEQYF. The genes are TRBV5-1 and TRBJ2-7; 8 nucleotides agree with TRBD1. After removal of 4 bases from V and 2 bases from J, the junction contained 11 bases not matched to a gene. The germline gives CDR1 SGHRS, CDR2 YFSETQ. This CDR3 contains 16 residues.

V usage is TRBV14 and J usage is TRBJ1-2; D unclear. Germline CDR1 is SGHDN and CDR2 is FVKESK. The ends were cut back, 0 bases at V and 8 bases at J, with 13 bases in the middle. CDR3 length: 14 amino acids. The CDR3 sequence is CASSQEKGVYGYTF. The DNA of the CDR3 is TGTGCCAGCAGCCAAGAGAAGGGTGTATACGGCTACACCTTC.

This chain joins TRBV5-1 and TRBJ2-2; unclear D gene. V lost 2 bases, J lost 10 bases, and 15 bases lay in between. CDR1 and CDR2 (germline): SGHRS, YFSETQ. The CDR3 is 14 amino acids. In DNA form, the CDR3 reads TGCGCCAGCAGCTTAGAATGGGGTAGGGCGGAGCTGTTTTTT. Translating it yields CASSLEWGRAELFF.

V gene TRBV20-1 combines with J gene TRBJ1-1; no clear D. Deletions cut 3 bases from V and 11 bases from J, with 13 bases between. The CDR3 totals 11 residues. CDR1 and CDR2 from the germline V gene are DFQATT and SNEGSKA (reference sequence). The CDR3 region is CSASLFDRAFF. As DNA, the CDR3 is TGCAGTGCTAGTCTGTTCGATCGGGCTTTCTTT.

The V gene is TRBV7-6, the J gene TRBJ2-1, with TRBD2 matching 14 bases. From germline, CDR1 is SGHVS and CDR2 FNYEAQ. The CDR3 is 17 residues long. Germline trimming cut 5 bases from V and 7 bases from J; bases unmatched to any gene: 10. The CDR3 reads CASSPRVGTSGGNEQFF. The CDR3 nucleotides are TGTGCCAGCAGCCCCAGAGTGGGGACTAGCGGGGGAAATGAGCAGTTCTTC.

The J gene is TRBJ1-5, the V gene TRBV6-5, with 7 bases identical to TRBD1. Per the germline V gene, CDR1 is MNHEY and CDR2 is SVGAGI. The CDR3 loop spans 12 amino acids. Losses at the gene ends were 6 bases for V and 4 bases for J; bases not matched to a gene: 0. CDR3 sequence (DNA): TGTGCCAGCAGACAGGGGAATCAGCCCCAGCATTTT. This encodes CASRQGNQPQHF.

V usage is TRBV18 and J usage is TRBJ1-1; D is ambiguous. This CDR3 spans 13 amino acids. Germline V gene data show CDR1 as KGHSH and CDR2 as LQKENI. The V and J ends lost 3 bases and 0 bases respectively, with 5 bases between them. The CDR3 nucleotides read TGTGCCAGCTCACCGTTCTTGAACACTGAAGCTTTCTTT. Translation: CASSPFLNTEAFF.

This CDR3 is CASSLTPTSISSNYGYTF. In DNA, the CDR3 is TGTGCCAGCAGCTTAACCCCTACAAGCATAAGCTCTAACTATGGCTACACCTTC. The chain links TRBV7-3 to TRBJ1-2; D is ambiguous. V was cut by 0 bases and J by 0 bases, with 17 bases left in between. Germline lookup yields CDR1 SGHTA and CDR2 FQGTGA. This CDR3 spans 18 amino acids.